The 17 T cell receptor beta chains below come from one sample, sequenced in a study of cytomegalovirus exposure and HLA in healthy donors. Primers for the PCR totalled 60 Vbeta and 13 Jbeta. Clones were sequenced by immunoSEQ multiplex PCR, and TCRdb holds only the in-frame ones, with some missing. The sample lists 200,000 to 250,000 clones, 82% occurring once. Sequencing was carried out using PBMCs. The receptors originated from a middle-aged woman in good health and CMV-seropositive.

This chain connects TRBV15 to TRBJ1-5, with D unresolved. CDR3 size: 16 residues. V was cut by 1 base and J by 5 bases, with 15 bases left in between. CDR1 is LNHNV and CDR2 is YYDKDF in the germline V gene (reference sequence). The CDR3 bases are TGTGCCACCAGCAGAGCTATAAGCACTATTTATCAGCCCCAGCATTTT. As protein: CATSRAISTIYQPQHF.

This clone showed up many times. The chain couples TRBV4-3 to TRBJ2-3, with 8 positions matching TRBD1. The CDR3 is 17 amino acids. Germline values: CDR1 LGHNA, CDR2 YSLEER. V shed 0 bases and J 6 bases; nucleotides not matched to a gene: 11. The CDR3 protein is CASSQESGGYLGDTQYF. The CDR3 DNA reads TGCGCCAGCAGCCAAGAGTCAGGGGGCTACCTGGGGGATACGCAGTATTTT.

In this sample, this clone turned up a few times. This chain links TRBV7-2 with TRBJ1-2; tentatively, D is TRBD1 (5 bases). Trimming removed 6 bases from V and 4 bases from J, with 15 bases in between. The CDR3 runs 14 residues. Germline CDR1 reads SGHTA; CDR2 reads FQGNSA. DNA of the CDR3: TGTGCCAGCAGATCCACCCCAGGGATCTATGGCTACACCTTC. Its protein product is CASRSTPGIYGYTF.

The chain uses TRBV13 and TRBJ2-7; D remains unclear. V was clipped by 5 bases and J by 9 bases, with 14 bases between them. The germline CDR1 and CDR2 sequences are PRHDT and FYEKMQ (reference sequence). The CDR3 runs 12 residues. In DNA form, the CDR3 reads TGTGCCAGCAGCGGCACCAAGGAGAGGCAGTACTTC. Protein product: CASSGTKERQYF.

The V and J genes are TRBV27 and TRBJ1-2; 7 positions match TRBD1. The V gene end was trimmed by 5 bases and the J gene end by 13 bases; junction bases not matched to a gene: 16. The CDR3 is 14 residues long. Germline lookup yields CDR1 MNHEY and CDR2 SMNVEV (reference sequence). CDR3 in DNA: TGTGCCAGCAGTCCCGGAGGGACAGTATGGCTAGGCACCTTC. As protein: CASSPGGTVWLGTF.

This clone has more than one count but fewer than ten. V is TRBV11-3 and J is TRBJ1-2; D uncertain. This CDR3 region has 16 residues. V lost 1 base and J 7 bases, leaving 19 bases between the germline ends. The germline V gene encodes CDR1 SGHNT and CDR2 YENEEA. The CDR3, as DNA: TGTGCCAGCAGCTTAGGACTCAAAGGCGGGAGTACTGGCTACACCTTC. This gives the protein CASSLGLKGGSTGYTF.

In its sample, this clone was seen a few times. In DNA form, the CDR3 reads TGCGCCAGCACCATCGGACAGGGGTATTACAATGAGCAGTTCTTC. The encoded protein is CASTIGQGYYNEQFF. This chain joins TRBV5-1 and TRBJ2-1; 9 nucleotides match TRBD1. The trim removed 6 bases at V and 4 bases at J, leaving 8 bases unmatched. The CDR3 has 15 amino acids. Per the germline V gene, CDR1 is SGHRS and CDR2 is YFSETQ. Variable domain in full (rest from reference TRBV5-1 and TRBJ2-1): KAGVTQTPRYLIKTRGQQVTLSCSPISGHRSVSWYQQTPGQGLQFLFEYFSETQRNKGNFPGRFSGRQFSNSRSEMNVSTLELGDSALYLCASTIGQGYYNEQFFGPGTRLTVL.

The J gene is TRBJ1-1, the V gene TRBV4-1; 9 nucleotides line up with TRBD1. Trimming cost V 3 bases and J 1 base; bases outside gene matches: 15. The germline V gene has CDR1 MGHRA and CDR2 YSYEKL. CDR3 length: 19 amino acids. The CDR3 loop reads CASSHPRDRVGPQNTEAFF. CDR3 in DNA: TGCGCCAGCAGCCATCCCCGGGACAGGGTCGGACCCCAGAACACTGAAGCTTTCTTT.

V and J are TRBV5-6 and TRBJ2-7; TRBD2 agrees at 7 bases. J lost 7 bases, V lost 7 bases, and 11 bases had no gene match. CDR1 and CDR2 (germline): SGHDT, YYEEEE. The CDR3 contains 13 residues. DNA for the CDR3: TGTGCCAGCTCGGGAGGTCACAGGAAAGAGCAGTACTTC. It yields the protein CASSGGHRKEQYF. The whole variable domain, remainder taken from reference TRBV5-6 and TRBJ2-7, is DAGVTQSPTHLIKTRGQQVTLRCSPKSGHDTVSWYQQALGQGPQFIFQYYEEEERQRGNFPDRFSGHQFPNYSSELNVNALLLGDSALYLCASSGGHRKEQYFGPGTRLTVT.

V gene TRBV19 combines with J gene TRBJ1-1; TRBD1 is a possible D gene (6 bases). The germline V and J ends were trimmed by 6 bases and 3 bases, with 17 bases remaining between them. CDR3 size: 15 residues. CDR1 is LNHDA, CDR2 SQIVND, per germline (reference sequence). Here the CDR3 reads CASRRYRAGDTEAFF. The CDR3 bases are TGTGCCAGTAGGCGCTACAGGGCAGGGGACACTGAAGCTTTCTTT.

This clone was seen once. The CDR3 nucleotides read TGTGCCAGCAGCTCATGGGGGGACCTTAATGAGCAGTTCTTC. Protein: CASSSWGDLNEQFF. V is TRBV5-4 and J is TRBJ2-1; possibly TRBD2 for D (6 bases). There are 14 residues in the CDR3. Per germline, CDR1 SGHNT and CDR2 YYREEE (reference sequence). The V end was cut by 3 bases, the J end by 7 bases, with 14 bases between.

The chain uses TRBV7-2 and TRBJ1-6; D ambiguous. The CDR3 length is 15 residues. V dropped 5 bases and J dropped 6 bases, with 14 bases sitting between them. In germline, CDR1 is SGHTA, CDR2 FQGNSA. CDR3 nucleotide sequence: TGTGCCAGCAGCCCCGCAGGAGGCATTAATTCACCCCTCCACTTT. Translated: CASSPAGGINSPLHF.

The rearrangement links TRBV18 to TRBJ1-3; D perhaps matches TRBD1 (5 bases). Trimming shortened V by 0 bases and J by 4 bases, and 10 bases separated the two germline ends. This CDR3 has 15 residues. In germline, CDR1 is KGHSH, CDR2 LQKENI. DNA of the CDR3: TGTGCCAGCTCACCACCGGACACGAGAGGAAACACCATATATTTT. This gives the protein CASSPPDTRGNTIYF.

The DNA for the CDR3 is TGTGCCAGTAGTACCCTTGGCGGGACCGGGGAGCTGTTTTTT. This sequence encodes CASSTLGGTGELFF. The V and J genes are TRBV19 and TRBJ2-2; possible D gene TRBD2, 5 bases. Trimming removed 4 bases at V and 5 bases at J, with 11 bases between. From germline, CDR1 is LNHDA and CDR2 SQIVND (reference sequence). CDR3 size: 14 residues.

This chain joins TRBV5-1 and TRBJ2-1, with 13 bases fitting TRBD2. The length of the CDR3 is 15 residues. Per the germline V gene, CDR1 is SGHRS and CDR2 is YFSETQ. Trimming cost V 5 bases and J 10 bases; bases outside gene matches: 9. CDR3 protein: CASSLTSGGIGEQFF. As DNA, the CDR3 is TGCGCCAGCAGTTTGACTAGCGGGGGGATTGGAGAGCAGTTCTTC.

This rearrangement joins TRBV7-8 to TRBJ1-2; perhaps TRBD1 as D (5 bases). The germline gives CDR1 SGHVS, CDR2 FQNEAQ. The CDR3 consists of 17 residues. V was shortened by 5 bases and J by 6 bases, with 25 bases between the two germline ends. The CDR3 loop reads CASSVSGSLPGGNGYTF. CDR3 nucleotide sequence: TGTGCCAGCAGCGTCTCCGGGTCTCTACCGGGGGGTAATGGCTACACCTTC. Together with reference TRBV7-8 and TRBJ1-2, the CDR3 gives the full variable domain: GAGVSQSPRYKVAKRGQDVALRCDPISGHVSLFWYQQALGQGPEFLTYFQNEAQLDKSGLPSDRFFAERPEGSVSTLKIQRTQQEDSAVYLCASSVSGSLPGGNGYTFGSGTRLTVV.

V gene TRBV7-2 combines with J gene TRBJ1-1; the D is unclear. Germline assignment: CDR1 SGHTA and CDR2 FQGNSA. Trimming shortened V by 1 base and J by 9 bases, and 18 bases separated the two germline ends. The CDR3 runs 15 residues. The CDR3 sequence is CASSLVGGDGLQAFF. In nucleotides, the CDR3 is TGTGCCAGCAGCTTAGTCGGCGGGGATGGGCTTCAAGCTTTCTTT.